These 16 T cell receptor beta chains were sequenced from one sample in a study of metastatic and nonmetastatic thyroid tumors. TCRdb re-clonotyped the PCR reads through MiXCR. The sample records tens of thousands of clones, roughly 31% being singletons. Thyroid surgery was performed in patients who had received no treatment beforehand. What was sequenced was blood. Receptors were obtained from a male donor with papillary thyroid cancer or a benign thyroid nodule (not recorded which). Some clones in this sample may be carry-over from other donors' samples.

The chain links TRBV7-9 to TRBJ1-2; D remains unclear. V was pared by 2 bases and J by 4 bases, with 11 bases between. The CDR3 loop spans 14 amino acids. Germline V gene sequence: CDR1 SEHNR, CDR2 FQNEAQ (reference sequence). The chain's CDR3 is CASSLLAGSYGYTF. Here the CDR3 DNA reads TGTGCCAGCAGCTTACTGGCAGGAAGCTATGGCTACACCTTC. Together with reference TRBV7-9 and TRBJ1-2, the CDR3 gives the full variable domain: DTGVSQNPRHKITKRGQNVTFRCDPISEHNRLYWYRQTLGQGPEFLTYFQNEAQLEKSRLLSDRFSAERPKGSFSTLEIQRTEQGDSAMYLCASSLLAGSYGYTFGSGTRLTVV.

Points on this clone: This specimen includes other DNA sequences encoding the same CDR3. The gene calls are TRBV12-3 or TRBV12-4 and TRBJ2-7; 9 bases line up with TRBD2. The CDR3 has 16 residues. V trimming: 8 bases; J trimming: 7 bases; junction bases outside the gene matches: 18. The CDR3 protein is CASATSHLSGRREQYF. The CDR3 DNA is TGTGCCAGCGCGACCTCCCATCTTAGCGGGAGAAGAGAGCAGTACTTC.

Judged by abundance, this clone is medium-sized. The chain recombines TRBV7-9 with TRBJ1-1; D ambiguous. V was trimmed by 5 bases and J by 6 bases, leaving 10 bases between them. Germline assignment: CDR1 SEHNR and CDR2 FQNEAQ (reference sequence). The CDR3 has 12 residues. As DNA, the CDR3 is TGTGCCAGCAGCCCTAAACTACCTGAAGCTTTCTTT. Its protein is CASSPKLPEAFF.

This clone has a count of ten or more. CDR3 DNA: TGTGCCAGTGGGACGGCCGGCTTTGCAACTAATGAAAAACTGTTTTTT. It yields the protein CASGTAGFATNEKLFF. The chain joins TRBV19 to TRBJ1-4; D perhaps matches TRBD1 (5 bases). The CDR3 has 16 residues. Trimming stripped 8 bases from V and 0 bases from J, with 16 bases between. Germline CDR1 and CDR2: LNHDA and SQIVND (reference sequence).

The genes are TRBV5-5 and TRBJ1-4; tentatively, D is TRBD1 (5 bases). Germline CDR1 reads SGHKS; CDR2 reads YYEKEE (reference sequence). V shed 4 bases and J shed 5 bases, with 15 bases lying between them. The CDR3 sequence is 15 residues long. The chain's CDR3 is CASSAGVGWNEKLFF. The CDR3 DNA is TGTGCCAGCAGCGCGGGGGTCGGGTGGAATGAAAAACTGTTTTTT.

This clone was found many times. The CDR3 DNA sequence: TGTGCCAGCAGTGAAGCAGCGGGGGCCCCAGATACGCAGTATTTT. Its translation is CASSEAAGAPDTQYF. The chain employs TRBV6-1 and TRBJ2-3; 8 bases align to TRBD2. From germline, CDR1 is MNHNS and CDR2 SASEGT. The J segment lost 4 bases and the V segment lost 0 bases, leaving 3 bases of the junction unmatched. CDR3 length equals 15 residues.

This clone is categorized as medium-sized (0.01 to 0.1%). In DNA form, the CDR3 reads TGTGCCAGCAGTGAACAGGGAAAATCGGGAAACACCATATATTTT. Translating it yields CASSEQGKSGNTIYF. This sequence joins TRBV6-1 and TRBJ1-3; D perhaps matches TRBD1 (5 bases). CDR3 length: 15 residues. CDR1 and CDR2 from the germline V gene are MNHNS and SASEGT. V lost 2 bases and J 4 bases, leaving 12 bases between the germline ends.

This clone was observed at least ten times. The chain uses TRBV10-3 and TRBJ2-3; 7 bases line up with TRBD2. The CDR3 covers 14 residues. After removal of 6 bases from V and 6 bases from J, the junction contained 9 bases not matched to a gene. The germline V gene encodes CDR1 ENHRY and CDR2 SYGVKD. The CDR3 nucleotides are TGTGCCATCAGCGCCGCGGGAGCGGGTGATACGCAGTATTTT. This sequence encodes CAISAAGAGDTQYF.

There are a few counts of this clone. This may arise from a read error, as a much more abundant clone is one base away. The sample contains more than one DNA sequence encoding this CDR3. This chain joins TRBV11-2 and TRBJ2-3, with D perhaps matching TRBD2 (6 bases). The CDR3 is made up of 15 amino acids. Germline V lookup: CDR1 SGHAT, CDR2 FQNNGV. DNA for the CDR3: TGTGCCAGCAGCCTAGATGGCTCGGGGGCAGATACGCAGTATTTT. This sequence encodes CASSLDGSGADTQYF.

This clone was counted at least ten times. This chain links TRBV5-1 with TRBJ1-2, with TRBD1 as a possible D gene (5 bases). CDR1 and CDR2 from the germline V gene are SGHRS and YFSETQ. The CDR3 length is 14 residues. Trimming took 1 base from V and 8 from J, leaving 15 bases between them. CDR3 sequence: CASSLTGISQGYTF. The CDR3 DNA reads TGCGCCAGCAGCTTGACAGGTATTTCGCAAGGCTACACCTTC.

This clone is medium-sized. This rearrangement joins TRBV12-3 or TRBV12-4 to TRBJ2-7; D is perhaps TRBD2 (5 bases). Deletions cut 4 bases from V and 4 bases from J, with 8 bases between. This CDR3 is 12 amino acids long. CDR3 coding DNA: TGTGCCAGCAGTTCCCGAGGGTACGAGCAGTACTTC. This translates into CASSSRGYEQYF.

This rearrangement joins TRBV7-9 to TRBJ2-7; 8 bases agree with TRBD2. Germline V gene lookup returns CDR1 SEHNR and CDR2 FQNEAQ (reference sequence). The V gene end was trimmed by 1 base and the J gene end by 4 bases; junction bases not matched to a gene: 3. This CDR3 comprises 14 residues. For the CDR3, the DNA is TGTGCCAGCAGCTTAGAGAGCGGGAGTTACGAGCAGTACTTC. It codes for CASSLESGSYEQYF.

The V call is TRBV7-9, the J call TRBJ1-6; tentatively, D is TRBD1 (5 bases). The CDR3 is made up of 15 amino acids. V lost 7 bases to trimming and J lost 10 bases, with 20 bases between them. From germline, CDR1 is SEHNR and CDR2 FQNEAQ (reference sequence). The CDR3 sequence is CASTPGRGLRSPLHF. The DNA of the CDR3 is TGTGCCAGCACCCCAGGTCGGGGCTTGAGATCACCCCTCCACTTT.

Remarks on this clone: One junction end disagrees with the germline gene, perhaps due to a read error. This chain links TRBV9 with TRBJ1-1; D unresolved. CDR3 length: 14 amino acids. CDR1 and CDR2 (germline): SGDLS, YYNGEE. CDR3 sequence: CASSVVNSHTEALF. The CDR3 nucleotides read TGTGCCAGCAGCGTAGTAAACAGTCACACTGAAGCTCTCTTT.

There are a few counts of this clone. Just one base apart from a much larger clone, this may be a read error. At the DNA level, this CDR3 is encoded by other sequences in the same sample as well. This chain uses TRBV7-6 with TRBJ2-1; 9 bases fit TRBD1. Looked up from germline, CDR1 is SGHVS and CDR2 is FNYEAQ. The CDR3 sequence is 17 residues long. CDR3 coding DNA: TGTGCCGGCAGCTTAGGCATGGGGGGGACAGGGTTAGATGAGCAGTTCTTC. This translates into CAGSLGMGGTGLDEQFF.

The rearrangement links TRBV20-1 to TRBJ2-3; D ambiguous. Trimming pared 6 bases from V and 6 bases from J, leaving 16 bases between. Germline CDR1 reads DFQATT; CDR2 reads SNEGSKA (reference sequence). The CDR3 has 13 amino acids. CDR3 in amino acids: CSAPSHRDDTQYF. The DNA for the CDR3 is TGCAGTGCCCCGTCCCATAGGGATGATACGCAGTATTTT.